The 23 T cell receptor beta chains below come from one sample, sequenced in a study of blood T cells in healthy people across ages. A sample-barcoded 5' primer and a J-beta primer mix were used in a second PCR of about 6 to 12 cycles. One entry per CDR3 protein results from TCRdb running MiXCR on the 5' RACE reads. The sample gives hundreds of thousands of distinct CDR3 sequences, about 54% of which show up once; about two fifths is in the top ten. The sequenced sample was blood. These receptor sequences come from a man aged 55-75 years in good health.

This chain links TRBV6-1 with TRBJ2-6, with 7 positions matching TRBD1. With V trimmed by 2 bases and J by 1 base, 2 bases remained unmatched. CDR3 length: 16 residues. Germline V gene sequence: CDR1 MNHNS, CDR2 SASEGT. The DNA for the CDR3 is TGTGCCAGCAGTGAAAACAGGGGTTCTGGGGCCAACGTCCTGACTTTC. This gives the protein CASSENRGSGANVLTF.

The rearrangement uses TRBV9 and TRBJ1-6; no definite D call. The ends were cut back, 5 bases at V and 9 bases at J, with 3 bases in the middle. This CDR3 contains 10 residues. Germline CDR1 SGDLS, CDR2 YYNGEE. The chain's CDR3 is CASRGSPLHF. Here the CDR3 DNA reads TGTGCCAGCAGGGGTTCACCCCTCCACTTT.

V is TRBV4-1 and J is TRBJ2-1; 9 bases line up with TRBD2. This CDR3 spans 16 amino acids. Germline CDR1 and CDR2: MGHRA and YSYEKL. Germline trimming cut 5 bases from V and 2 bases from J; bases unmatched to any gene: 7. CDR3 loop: CASSIDQRGAYNEQFF. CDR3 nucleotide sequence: TGCGCCAGCAGCATAGATCAGCGGGGGGCCTACAATGAGCAGTTCTTC.

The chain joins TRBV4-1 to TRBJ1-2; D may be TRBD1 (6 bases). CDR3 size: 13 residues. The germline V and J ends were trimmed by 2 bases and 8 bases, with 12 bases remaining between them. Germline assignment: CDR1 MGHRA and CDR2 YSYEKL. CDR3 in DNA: TGCGCCAGCAGCCAAAGGGGAGGGGGAGGCTACACCTTC. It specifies CASSQRGGGGYTF.

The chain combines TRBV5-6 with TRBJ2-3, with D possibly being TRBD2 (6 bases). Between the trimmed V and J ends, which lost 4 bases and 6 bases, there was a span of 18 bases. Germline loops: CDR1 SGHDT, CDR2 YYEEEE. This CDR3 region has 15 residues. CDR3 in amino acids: CASSPAGIGGDTQYF. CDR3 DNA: TGTGCCAGCAGCCCAGCGGGCATTGGGGGGGATACGCAGTATTTT.

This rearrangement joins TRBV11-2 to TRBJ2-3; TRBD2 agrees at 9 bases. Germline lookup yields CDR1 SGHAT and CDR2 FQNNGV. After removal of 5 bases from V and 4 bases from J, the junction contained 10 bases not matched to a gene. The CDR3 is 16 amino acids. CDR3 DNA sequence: TGTGCCAGCAGCAACCGGGGGGCTAGCGGGGCAGATACGCAGTATTTT. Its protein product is CASSNRGASGADTQYF.

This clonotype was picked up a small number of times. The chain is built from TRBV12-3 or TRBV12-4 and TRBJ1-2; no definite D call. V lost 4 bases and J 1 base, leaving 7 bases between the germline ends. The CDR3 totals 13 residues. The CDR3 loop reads CASSSGVNYGYTF. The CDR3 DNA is TGTGCCAGCAGTTCCGGAGTTAACTATGGCTACACCTTC.

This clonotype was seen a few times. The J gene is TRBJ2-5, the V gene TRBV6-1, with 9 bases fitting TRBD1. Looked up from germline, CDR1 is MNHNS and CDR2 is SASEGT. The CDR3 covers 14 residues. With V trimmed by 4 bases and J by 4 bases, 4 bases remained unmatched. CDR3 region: CASSAGQGAETQYF. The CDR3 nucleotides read TGTGCCAGCAGTGCGGGACAGGGTGCAGAGACCCAGTACTTC.

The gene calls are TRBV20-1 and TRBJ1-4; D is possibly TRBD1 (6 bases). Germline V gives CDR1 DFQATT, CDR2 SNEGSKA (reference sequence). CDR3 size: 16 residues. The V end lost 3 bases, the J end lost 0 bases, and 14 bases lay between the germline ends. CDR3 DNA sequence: TGCAGTGCTAGGAGAGGGGGGATTGCAACTAATGAAAAACTGTTTTTT. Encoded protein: CSARRGGIATNEKLFF.

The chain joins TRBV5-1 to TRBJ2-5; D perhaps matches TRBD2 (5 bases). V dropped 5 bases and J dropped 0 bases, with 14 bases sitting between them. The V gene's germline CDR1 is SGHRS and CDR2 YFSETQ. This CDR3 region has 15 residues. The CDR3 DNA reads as TGCGCCAGCAGAGCGCTACCTAGCTACCAAGAGACCCAGTACTTC. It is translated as CASRALPSYQETQYF.

The CDR3 region is CASSYDIGGYEQYF. CDR3 in DNA: TGCGCCAGCAGCTACGACATAGGGGGCTACGAGCAGTACTTC. The chain is built from TRBV5-1 and TRBJ2-7, with D possibly matching TRBD1 (6 bases). This CDR3 has 14 residues. From germline, CDR1 is SGHRS and CDR2 YFSETQ. V lost 3 bases, J lost 3 bases, and 13 bases lay in between.

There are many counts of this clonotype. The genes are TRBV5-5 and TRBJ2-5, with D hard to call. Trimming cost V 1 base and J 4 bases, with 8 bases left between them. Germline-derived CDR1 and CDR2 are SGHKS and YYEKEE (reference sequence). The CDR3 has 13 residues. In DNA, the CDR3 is TGTGCCAGCAGCTTGTGGGCAGGAGAGACCCAGTACTTC. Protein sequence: CASSLWAGETQYF.

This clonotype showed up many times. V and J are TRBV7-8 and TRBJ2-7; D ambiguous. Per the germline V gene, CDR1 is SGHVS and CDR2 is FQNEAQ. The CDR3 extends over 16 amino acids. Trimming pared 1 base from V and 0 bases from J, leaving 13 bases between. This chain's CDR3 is CASSLGRTWSSYEQYF. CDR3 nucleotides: TGTGCCAGCAGCTTAGGGCGGACCTGGAGCTCCTACGAGCAGTACTTC.

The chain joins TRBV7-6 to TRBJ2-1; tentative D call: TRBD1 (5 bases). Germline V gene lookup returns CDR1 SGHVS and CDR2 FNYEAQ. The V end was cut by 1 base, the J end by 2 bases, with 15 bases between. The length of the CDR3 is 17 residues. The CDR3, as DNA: TGTGCCAGCAGCTTAGGAGTAGGGCAGGGTGCCTACAATGAGCAGTTCTTC. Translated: CASSLGVGQGAYNEQFF.

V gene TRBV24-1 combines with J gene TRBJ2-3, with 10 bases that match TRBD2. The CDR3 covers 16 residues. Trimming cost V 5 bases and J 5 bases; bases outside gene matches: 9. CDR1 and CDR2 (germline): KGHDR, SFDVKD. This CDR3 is CATSAATSGVGDTQYF. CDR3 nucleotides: TGTGCCACCAGTGCCGCAACTAGCGGGGTTGGAGATACGCAGTATTTT.

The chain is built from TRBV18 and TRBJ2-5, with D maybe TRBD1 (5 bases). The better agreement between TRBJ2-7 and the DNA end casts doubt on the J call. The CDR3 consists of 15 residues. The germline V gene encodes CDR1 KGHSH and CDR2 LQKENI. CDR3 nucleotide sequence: TGTGCCAGCTCACCCTCGCGGACACCGACGCGCGAGCAGTACTTC. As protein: CASSPSRTPTREQYF.

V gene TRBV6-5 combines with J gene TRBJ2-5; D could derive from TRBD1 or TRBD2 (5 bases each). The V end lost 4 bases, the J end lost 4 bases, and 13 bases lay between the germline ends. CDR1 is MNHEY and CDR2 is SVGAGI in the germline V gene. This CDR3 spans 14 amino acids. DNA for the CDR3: TGTGCCAGCAGTTGGGACGACGGGCGAGAGACCCAGTACTTC. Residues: CASSWDDGRETQYF.

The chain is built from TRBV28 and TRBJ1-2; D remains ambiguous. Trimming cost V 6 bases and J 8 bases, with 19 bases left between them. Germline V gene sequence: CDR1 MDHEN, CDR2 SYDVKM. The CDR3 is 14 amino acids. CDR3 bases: TGTGCCAGCAGCCGACACTTCGGAGGGTGGGGCTACACCTTC. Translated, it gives CASSRHFGGWGYTF.

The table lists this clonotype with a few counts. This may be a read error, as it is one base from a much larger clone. The CDR3 DNA follows: TGTGCCAGCAGTTTAGGAGCCACTGAAGCTTTCTTT. Amino acid sequence: CASSLGATEAFF. The V and J genes are TRBV12-3 or TRBV12-4 and TRBJ1-1, with no clear D. CDR3 length: 12 amino acids. V was clipped by 1 base and J by 4 bases, with 4 bases between them.

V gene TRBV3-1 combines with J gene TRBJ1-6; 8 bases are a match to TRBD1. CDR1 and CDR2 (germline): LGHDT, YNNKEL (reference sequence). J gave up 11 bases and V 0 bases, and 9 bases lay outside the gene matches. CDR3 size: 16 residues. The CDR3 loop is CASSQDWGLTGAPLHF. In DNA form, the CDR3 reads TGTGCCAGCAGCCAAGATTGGGGGTTGACAGGGGCACCCCTCCACTTT.

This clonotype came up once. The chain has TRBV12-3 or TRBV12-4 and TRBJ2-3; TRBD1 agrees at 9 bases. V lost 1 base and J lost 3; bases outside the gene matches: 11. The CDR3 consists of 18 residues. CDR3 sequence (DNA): TGTGCCAGCAGTTTAGACATTTCTACAGGGGGCAAAACAGATACGCAGTATTTT. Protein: CASSLDISTGGKTDTQYF.

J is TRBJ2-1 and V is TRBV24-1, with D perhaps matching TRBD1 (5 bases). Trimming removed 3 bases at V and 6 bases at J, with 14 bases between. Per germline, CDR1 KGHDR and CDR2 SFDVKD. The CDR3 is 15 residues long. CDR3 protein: CATSDAHLQGNEQFF. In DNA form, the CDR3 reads TGTGCCACCAGTGATGCCCACCTTCAGGGCAATGAGCAGTTCTTC.

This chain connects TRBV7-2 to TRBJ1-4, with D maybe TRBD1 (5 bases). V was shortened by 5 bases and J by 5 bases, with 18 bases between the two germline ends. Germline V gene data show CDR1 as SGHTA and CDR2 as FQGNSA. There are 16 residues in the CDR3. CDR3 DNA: TGTGCCAGCAGCCCGCAGTCGGGACTTAAGAATGAAAAACTGTTTTTT. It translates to CASSPQSGLKNEKLFF.